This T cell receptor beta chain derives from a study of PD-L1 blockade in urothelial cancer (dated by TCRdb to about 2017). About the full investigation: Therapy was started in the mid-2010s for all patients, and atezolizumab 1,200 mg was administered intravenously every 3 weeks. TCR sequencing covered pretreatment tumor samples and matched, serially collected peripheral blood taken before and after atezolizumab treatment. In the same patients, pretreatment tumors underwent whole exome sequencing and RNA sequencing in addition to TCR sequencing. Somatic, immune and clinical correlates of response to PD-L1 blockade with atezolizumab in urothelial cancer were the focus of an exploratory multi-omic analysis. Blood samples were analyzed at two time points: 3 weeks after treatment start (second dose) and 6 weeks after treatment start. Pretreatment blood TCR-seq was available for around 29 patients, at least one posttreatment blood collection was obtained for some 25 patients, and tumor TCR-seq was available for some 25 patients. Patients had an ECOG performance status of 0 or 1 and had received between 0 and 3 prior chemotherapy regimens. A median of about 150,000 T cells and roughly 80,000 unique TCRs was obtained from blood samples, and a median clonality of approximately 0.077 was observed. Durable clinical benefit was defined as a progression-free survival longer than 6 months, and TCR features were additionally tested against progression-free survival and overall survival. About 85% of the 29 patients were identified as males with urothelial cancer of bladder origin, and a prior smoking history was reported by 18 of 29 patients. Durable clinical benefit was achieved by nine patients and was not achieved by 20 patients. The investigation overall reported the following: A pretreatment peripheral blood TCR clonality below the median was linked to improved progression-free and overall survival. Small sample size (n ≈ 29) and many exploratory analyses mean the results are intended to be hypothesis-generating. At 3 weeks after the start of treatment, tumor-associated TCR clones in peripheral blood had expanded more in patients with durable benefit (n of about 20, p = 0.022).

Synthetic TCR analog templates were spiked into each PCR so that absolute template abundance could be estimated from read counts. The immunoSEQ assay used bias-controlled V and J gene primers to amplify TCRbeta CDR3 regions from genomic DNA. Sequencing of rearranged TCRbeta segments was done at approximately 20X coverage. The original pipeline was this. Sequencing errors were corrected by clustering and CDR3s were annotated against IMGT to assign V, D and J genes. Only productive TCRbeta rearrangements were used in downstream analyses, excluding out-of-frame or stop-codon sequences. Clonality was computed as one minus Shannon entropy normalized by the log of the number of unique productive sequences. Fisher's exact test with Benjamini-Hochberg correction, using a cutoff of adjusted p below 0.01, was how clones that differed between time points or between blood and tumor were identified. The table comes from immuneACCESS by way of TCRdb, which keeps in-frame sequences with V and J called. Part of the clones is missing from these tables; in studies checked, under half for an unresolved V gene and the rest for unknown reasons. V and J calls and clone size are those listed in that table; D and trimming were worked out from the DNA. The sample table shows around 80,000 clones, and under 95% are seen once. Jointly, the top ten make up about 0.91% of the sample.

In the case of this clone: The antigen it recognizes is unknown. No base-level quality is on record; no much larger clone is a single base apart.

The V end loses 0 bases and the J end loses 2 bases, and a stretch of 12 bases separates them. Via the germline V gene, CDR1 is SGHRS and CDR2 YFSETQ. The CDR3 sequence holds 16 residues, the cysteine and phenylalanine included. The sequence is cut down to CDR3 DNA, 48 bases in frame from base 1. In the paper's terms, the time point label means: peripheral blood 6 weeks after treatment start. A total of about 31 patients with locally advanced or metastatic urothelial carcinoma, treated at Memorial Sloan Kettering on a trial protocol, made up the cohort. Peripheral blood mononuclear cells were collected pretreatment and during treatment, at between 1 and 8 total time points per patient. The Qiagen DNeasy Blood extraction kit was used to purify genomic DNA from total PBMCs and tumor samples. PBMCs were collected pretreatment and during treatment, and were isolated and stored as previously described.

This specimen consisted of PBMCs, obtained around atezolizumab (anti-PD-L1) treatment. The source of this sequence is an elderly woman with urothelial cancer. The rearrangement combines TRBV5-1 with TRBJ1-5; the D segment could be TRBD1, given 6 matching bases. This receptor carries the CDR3 CASSLAPAGGNQPQHF. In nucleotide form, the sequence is TGCGCCAGCAGCTTGGCCCCGGCAGGGGGCAATCAGCCCCAGCATTTT.